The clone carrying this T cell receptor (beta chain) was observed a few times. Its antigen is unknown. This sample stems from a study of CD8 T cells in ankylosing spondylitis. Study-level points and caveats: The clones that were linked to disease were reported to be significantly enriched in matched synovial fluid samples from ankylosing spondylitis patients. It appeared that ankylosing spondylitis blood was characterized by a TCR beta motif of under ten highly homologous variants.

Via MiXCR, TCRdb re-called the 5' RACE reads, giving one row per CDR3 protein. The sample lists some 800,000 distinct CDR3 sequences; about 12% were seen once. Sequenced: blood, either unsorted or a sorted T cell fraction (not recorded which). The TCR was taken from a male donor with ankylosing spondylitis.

CDR3 nucleotides: TGCGCCAGCAGCCAAGTTCCGGGGCCCTCCTACAATGAGCAGTTCTTC. Its protein is CASSQVPGPSYNEQFF. This chain links TRBV4-3 with TRBJ2-1; either TRBD1 or TRBD2 may fit D (5 bases each). Per the germline V gene, CDR1 is LGHNA and CDR2 is YSLEER. The CDR3 spans 16 residues. The V end was cut by 1 base, the J end by 0 bases, with 10 bases between.